The 9 T cell receptor beta chains in this list originate from one sample, sequenced in a study of response to subunit inactivated influenza vaccine. TCRdb reanalysed the RT-PCR reads using MiXCR and keeps one entry per CDR3 protein. The sample shows fewer than 800,000 distinct CDR3 sequences, 15% to 18% of them seen only once. Sequenced here: PBMCs from blood, sampled roughly 12 days after vaccination. These receptors originate from a man aged 50 or older who received an inactivated influenza vaccine.

The chain carries TRBV18 and TRBJ1-1; TRBD1 might be the D (5 bases). V was shortened by 6 bases and J by 4 bases, with 18 bases between the two germline ends. CDR3 length: 15 amino acids. CDR1 KGHSH and CDR2 LQKENI come from the germline V gene. In DNA, the CDR3 is TGTGCCAGCTCCCGTAATCAGGGCCCGAGCACTGAAGCTTTCTTT. Translated: CASSRNQGPSTEAFF. Filled out from reference TRBV18 and TRBJ1-1, the complete variable domain reads NAGVMQNPRHLVRRRGQEARLRCSPMKGHSHVYWYRQLPEEGLKFMVYLQKENIIDESGMPKERFSAEFPKEGPSILRIQQVVRGDSAAYFCASSRNQGPSTEAFFGQGTRLTVV.

The table lists this clonotype with a few counts. The chain has TRBV6-1 and TRBJ2-3; 8 bases align to TRBD2. The CDR3 is made up of 15 amino acids. J gave up 4 bases and V 6 bases, and 9 bases lay outside the gene matches. Germline-derived CDR1 and CDR2 are MNHNS and SASEGT. CDR3 nucleotide sequence: TGTGCCAGCAGAGATGTAGCGGGACCGGCAGATACGCAGTATTTT. As protein: CASRDVAGPADTQYF.

The rearrangement uses TRBV5-1 and TRBJ2-7; maybe TRBD2 (6 bases). Germline lookup yields CDR1 SGHRS and CDR2 YFSETQ. This CDR3 is built from 14 residues. The V end lost 4 bases, the J end lost 5 bases, and 16 bases lay between the germline ends. The CDR3 bases are TGCGCCAGCAGCCGGTACGGAGGGTTGGACGAGCAGTACTTC. Its translation is CASSRYGGLDEQYF.

In DNA, the CDR3 is TGTGCCAGCAGCTTTGGGACCCTAGCGGGAGTGTACAATGAGCAGTTCTTC. This gives the protein CASSFGTLAGVYNEQFF. V is TRBV7-8 and J is TRBJ2-1; 10 bases are shared with TRBD2. Germline V gene data show CDR1 as SGHVS and CDR2 as FQNEAQ. The CDR3 covers 17 residues. With V trimmed by 3 bases and J by 4 bases, 9 bases remained unmatched.

CDR3 nucleotide sequence: TGTGCCAGTAAGACGGGACAGTCTAGCAATCAGCCCCAGCATTTT. Its translation: CASKTGQSSNQPQHF. The chain links TRBV19 to TRBJ1-5, with TRBD1 matching over 7 bases. Germline V gene lookup returns CDR1 LNHDA and CDR2 SQIVND (reference sequence). J was trimmed by 0 bases and V by 7 bases; bases with no gene match: 6. The CDR3 covers 15 residues.

This clonotype was observed many times. The V gene is TRBV5-1, the J gene TRBJ1-6; D gene unclear. The CDR3 consists of 14 residues. CDR1 SGHRS and CDR2 YFSETQ come from the germline V gene. V lost 0 bases to trimming and J lost 8 bases, with 9 bases between them. CDR3 loop: CASSLEQVDSPLHF. The DNA of the CDR3 is TGCGCCAGCAGCTTGGAGCAAGTTGATTCACCCCTCCACTTT.

The chain carries TRBV11-2 and TRBJ1-4, with 8 bases fitting TRBD1. The CDR3 has 18 residues. The junction had 16 bases not matched to a gene; V was cut back by 6 bases and J by 4 bases. In germline, CDR1 is SGHAT, CDR2 FQNNGV. The chain's CDR3 is CASRSSGTGYSVNEKLFF. For the CDR3, the DNA is TGTGCCAGCAGATCTTCCGGGACAGGTTACAGTGTTAATGAAAAACTGTTTTTT.

In its sample, this clonotype was seen many times. The chain carries TRBV4-2 and TRBJ2-7, with 11 bases matching TRBD2. In germline, CDR1 is LGHNA, CDR2 YNFKEQ. V was pared by 1 base and J by 1 base, with 0 bases of the junction left unmatched. The CDR3 spans 15 residues. The CDR3 coding sequence is TGTGCCAGCAGCCAAGGACTAGCGGGGTCCTACGAGCAGTACTTC. It encodes CASSQGLAGSYEQYF.

This clonotype came up a few times. V and J are TRBV7-9 and TRBJ2-1; D is uncertain. The CDR3 is 13 amino acids. Trimming shortened V by 8 bases and J by 0 bases, and 8 bases separated the two germline ends. Germline V gene sequence: CDR1 SEHNR, CDR2 FQNEAQ (reference sequence). The CDR3: CASQSSSYNEQFF. CDR3 coding DNA: TGTGCCAGCCAAAGTAGCTCCTACAATGAGCAGTTCTTC.